The TCR beta chain described here comes from a study of cytomegalovirus exposure and HLA in healthy donors. Whole-study findings and limits: Across donors, presence/absence analyses took sequencing depth to be roughly uniform. CMV serostatus was the sole immune exposure data available. Diagnosis of cytomegalovirus status made by the classifier reportedly showed high specificity and sensitivity. Across donors, most TCRs were seen rarely, yet some public ones were widespread.

Trimming removed 3 bases from V and 0 bases from J, with 10 bases in between. Germline assignment: CDR1 SGDLS and CDR2 YYNGEE. This CDR3 is built from 15 residues. PCR used 60 Vbeta primers and 13 Jbeta primers. Data came from immunoSEQ multiplex PCR; TCRdb stores just in-frame clones and leaves some out. Its table lists 200,000 to 250,000 clones. Turning to this clone: The antigen is undetermined.

The chain combines TRBV9 with TRBJ2-1, with D maybe TRBD2 (5 bases). Material: PBMCs. This clonotype was obtained from a girl aged 2-10 years in good health and CMV-seropositive. In DNA, the CDR3 is TGTGCCAGCAGCGCGAGCGGCAGCTCCTACAATGAGCAGTTCTTC. Its protein product is CASSASGSSYNEQFF.